Sequencing of this T cell receptor beta chain was carried out in a study of shared clonotypes between healthy human individuals (dated by TCRdb to the early 2020s). Study-wide context: The cohort included three men and a couple of women between 18 and 49 years of age. Per donor, three plates each were used for CD4 naive and CD4 memory, two for CD8 naive, and one for CD8 memory. Each donor's leukapheresis produced roughly between roughly 0.94 and 9.5 billion PBMCs. Different laboratories and diverse techniques were used to prepare libraries and sequence TCR repertoires, to increase sequencing depth and limit assay-specific biases. The study deeply sequenced blood TCR repertoires of about 5 healthy adults to estimate repertoire size and the extent of clonotype sharing between individuals. Study-wide conclusions, independent of this receptor: Larger estimated clonotype richness was generally found for naive subsets than for memory subsets. Pairwise subsampling indicated that sequencing depth was expected to affect the degree of clonotype sharing among donors. Approximately 5% of naive CD4, roughly 3.5% of naive CD8, roughly 2.4% of memory CD4, and about 0.4% of memory CD8 clonotypes were shared across several donors. Because the study included a small number of donors, the genetic and exposure-history diversity represented was limited. Rarefaction of sorted-subset datasets indicated incomplete sequencing despite the large sequencing depth. Sampling was restricted to blood, and TCR repertoires in tissues likely differ from the TCR repertoires found in blood. Higher generation probabilities were observed for clonotypes shared by all four sorted-subset donors than for non-shared clonotypes.

Notes on this clone: Its antigen remains undetermined. No much larger clone is present one base from it, and per-base qualities are unavailable. Other DNA sequences of this sample code for an identical CDR3.

The donors were healthy, HIV-negative adults who had no recently reported acute infections or vaccinations. Only Caucasian adults living in Nashville, Tennessee, USA were represented among the donors. CD4+ T cells were enriched by magnetic negative selection, after which naive cells were positively selected on CD45RA and the negative fraction was taken as the memory subset. Blood was collected by leukapheresis, and PBMCs were isolated by Ficoll-Histopaque density gradient centrifugation and then cryopreserved in liquid nitrogen vapor phase. Analytical flow cytometry was used to check the purity and quantity of each magnetically sorted T cell population. From each sorted fraction, genomic DNA was isolated and quantified by UV absorbance on a Nanodrop 2000c. Using the deep immunoSEQ assay, multiplex PCR amplified TCR CDR3 regions from genomic DNA. Extracted genomic DNA from each cell subset was spread evenly across all wells of several immunoSEQ 96-well plates, with each plate serving as a replicate. Each replicate PCR for sorted subsets received 150 to 250 ng genomic DNA, equal to tens of thousands of T cell genomes. Purified libraries were quantified with a Qubit 3.0 fluorometer, sized on a Bioanalyzer 2100, and re-quantified with the KAPA Library Quantification kit. A separate single-read 150-cycle Illumina NextSeq 550 flow cell was used to sequence each immunoSEQ 96-well plate. On the study's bioinformatics: Because the immunoSEQ output held only junctional sequences and lacked quality scores, the filtering could not match the filtering applied to full-length reads. Sequences were annotated with PyIR, a Python wrapper for IgBLAST v1.9, and V/J genes and CDR3 were assigned using IMGT germline references. Reads were removed for weak V/J assignments (E-value above 1e-6), missing CDR3, stop codons, out-of-frame junctions, or ambiguous translated residues. A V3J clonotype was defined by an identical inferred V gene, J gene, and CDR3 amino acid sequence. Percentage overlap between repertoires was computed as shared unique clonotypes divided by the size of the smaller repertoire. Richness of each repertoire was evaluated using RTK rarefaction, the Chao1 estimator, and Recon v2.1 estimates of unobserved clonotypes. Generation probabilities were computed with OLGA for all TCRbeta clonotypes obtained by the gDNA method from several donors. This is the immuneACCESS table as TCRdb keeps it, with only in-frame sequences that have V and J called. A part of the clones is gone; compared with another copy, unresolved V genes explain less than half, and the rest is unexplained. That table supplies the V and J calls and clone size; D and trimming were determined from the DNA. For this sample the table gives about 510,000 clones, of which about 96% were detected only once. Together, the top ten hold less than 0.06% of the sample.

The CDR3 runs 14 amino acids, cysteine and phenylalanine included. The retained sequence is limited to the CDR3, 42 bases, with the frame set at the first base. At the junction V is shortened by 2 bases and J by 1 base, with 6 bases in between. CDR1 and CDR2 (MDHEN, SYDVKM) derive from the germline V gene. The sample was naive CD4+ T cells sorted from blood. The cell subset or site label on this specimen signifies: CD45RA+ positively selected. This receptor was identified in a woman under 40 in good health. The chain uses TRBV28 and TRBJ2-1, with a tentative D gene TRBD1 over 5 matching bases. The DNA is as follows: TGTGCCAGCAGTTTAGACAGTTCCTACAATGAGCAGTTCTTC. This yields the protein CASSLDSSYNEQFF.